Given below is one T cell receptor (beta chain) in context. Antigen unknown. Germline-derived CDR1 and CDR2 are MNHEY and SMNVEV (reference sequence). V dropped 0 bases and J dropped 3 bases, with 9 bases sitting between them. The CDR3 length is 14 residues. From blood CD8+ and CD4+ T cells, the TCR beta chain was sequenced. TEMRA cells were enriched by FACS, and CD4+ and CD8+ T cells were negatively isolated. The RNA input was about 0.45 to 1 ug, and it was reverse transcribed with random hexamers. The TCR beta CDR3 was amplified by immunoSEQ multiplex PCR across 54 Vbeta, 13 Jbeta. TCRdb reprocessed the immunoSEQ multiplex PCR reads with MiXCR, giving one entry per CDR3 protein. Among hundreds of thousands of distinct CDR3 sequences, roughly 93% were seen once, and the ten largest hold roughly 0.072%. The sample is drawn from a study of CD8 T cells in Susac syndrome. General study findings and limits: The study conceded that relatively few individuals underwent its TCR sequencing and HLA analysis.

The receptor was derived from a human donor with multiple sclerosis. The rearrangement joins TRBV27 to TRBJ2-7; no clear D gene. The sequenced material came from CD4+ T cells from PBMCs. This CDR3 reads CASSLSGQIYEQYV. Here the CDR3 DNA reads TGTGCCAGCAGTTTATCTGGGCAGATCTACGAGCAGTACGTC.